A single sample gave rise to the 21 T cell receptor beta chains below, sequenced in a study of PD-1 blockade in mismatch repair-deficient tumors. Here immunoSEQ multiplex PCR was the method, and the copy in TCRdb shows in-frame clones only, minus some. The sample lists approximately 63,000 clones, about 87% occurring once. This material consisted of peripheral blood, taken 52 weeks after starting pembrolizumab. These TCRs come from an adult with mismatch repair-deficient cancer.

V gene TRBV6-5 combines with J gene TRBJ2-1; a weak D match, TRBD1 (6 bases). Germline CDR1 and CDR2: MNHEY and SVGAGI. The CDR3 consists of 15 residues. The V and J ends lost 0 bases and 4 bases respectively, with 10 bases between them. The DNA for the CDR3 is TGTGCCAGCAGTTACTCGATCACAGGGTACAATGAGCAGTTCTTC. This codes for CASSYSITGYNEQFF.

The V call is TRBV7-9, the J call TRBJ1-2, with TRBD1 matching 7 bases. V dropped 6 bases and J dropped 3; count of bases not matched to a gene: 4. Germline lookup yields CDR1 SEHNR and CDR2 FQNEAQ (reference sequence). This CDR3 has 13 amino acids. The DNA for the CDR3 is TGTGCCAGCAGACCAGACAGGGACTATGGCTACACCTTC. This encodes CASRPDRDYGYTF.

The CDR3 DNA sequence: TGTGCCAGCAGCCTGCTAGCGGGGAAGTACGAGCAGTACTTC. This encodes CASSLLAGKYEQYF. The rearrangement joins TRBV7-2 to TRBJ2-7, with 9 bases identical to TRBD2. Germline V gene sequence: CDR1 SGHTA, CDR2 FQGNSA. CDR3 length: 14 residues. J lost 4 bases, V lost 5 bases, and 6 bases had no gene match.

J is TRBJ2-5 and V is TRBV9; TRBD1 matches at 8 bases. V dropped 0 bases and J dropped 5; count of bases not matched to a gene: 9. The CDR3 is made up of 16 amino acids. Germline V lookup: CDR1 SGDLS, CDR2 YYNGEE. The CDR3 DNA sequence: TGTGCCAGCAGCGTAGAGGCGGGACAGGACTCGGAGACCCAGTACTTC. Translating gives CASSVEAGQDSETQYF.

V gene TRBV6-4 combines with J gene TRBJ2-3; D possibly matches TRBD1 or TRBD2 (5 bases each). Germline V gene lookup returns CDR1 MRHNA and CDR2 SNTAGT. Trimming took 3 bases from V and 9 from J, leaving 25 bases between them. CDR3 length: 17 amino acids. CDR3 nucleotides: TGTGCCAGCAGTGAGTCATCCGGGACGGGCCTTCTTGGGACGCAGTATTTT. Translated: CASSESSGTGLLGTQYF.

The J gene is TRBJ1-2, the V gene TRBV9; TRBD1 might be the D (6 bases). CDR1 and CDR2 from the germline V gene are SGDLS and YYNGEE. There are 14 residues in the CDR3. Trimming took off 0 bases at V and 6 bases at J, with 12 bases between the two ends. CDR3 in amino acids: CASSVEVGGDGYTF. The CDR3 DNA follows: TGTGCCAGCAGCGTAGAGGTGGGGGGCGATGGCTACACCTTC.

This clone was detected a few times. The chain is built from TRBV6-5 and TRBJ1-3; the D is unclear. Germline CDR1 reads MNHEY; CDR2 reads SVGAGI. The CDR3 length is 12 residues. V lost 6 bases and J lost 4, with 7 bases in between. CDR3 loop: CASSPTGNTIYF. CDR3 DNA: TGTGCCAGCAGCCCTACAGGAAACACCATATATTTT.

CDR3 in DNA: TGCGCCAGCAGCTTGCAGGGTTCGTACGAGCAGTACTTC. It is translated as CASSLQGSYEQYF. The V and J genes are TRBV5-1 and TRBJ2-7; a weak D match, TRBD1 (5 bases). The CDR3 consists of 13 residues. Looked up from germline, CDR1 is SGHRS and CDR2 is YFSETQ. V was trimmed by 1 base and J by 4 bases, leaving 9 bases between them.

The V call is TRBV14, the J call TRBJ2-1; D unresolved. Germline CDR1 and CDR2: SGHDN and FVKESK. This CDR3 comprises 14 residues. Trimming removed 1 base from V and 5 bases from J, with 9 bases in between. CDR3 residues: CASSQVVTDNEQFF. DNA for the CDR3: TGTGCCAGCAGCCAAGTAGTAACCGACAATGAGCAGTTCTTC.

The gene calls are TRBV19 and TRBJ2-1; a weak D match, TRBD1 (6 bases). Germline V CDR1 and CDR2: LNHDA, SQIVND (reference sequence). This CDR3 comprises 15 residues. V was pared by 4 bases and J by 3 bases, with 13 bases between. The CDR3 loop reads CASSTLEQGYNEQFF. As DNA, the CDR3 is TGTGCCAGTAGTACCTTGGAACAGGGCTACAATGAGCAGTTCTTC. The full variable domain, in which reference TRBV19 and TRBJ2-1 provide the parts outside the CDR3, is DGGITQSPKYLFRKEGQNVTLSCEQNLNHDAMYWYRQDPGQGLRLIYYSQIVNDFQKGDIAEGYSVSREKKESFPLTVTSAQKNPTAFYLCASSTLEQGYNEQFFGPGTRLTVL.

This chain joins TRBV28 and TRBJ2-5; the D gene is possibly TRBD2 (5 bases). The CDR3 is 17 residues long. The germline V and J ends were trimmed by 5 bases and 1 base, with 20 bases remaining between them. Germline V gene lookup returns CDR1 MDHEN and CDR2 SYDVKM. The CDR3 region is CASSQPRVAGLQETQYF. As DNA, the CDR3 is TGTGCCAGCAGTCAACCGAGAGTAGCAGGACTCCAAGAGACCCAGTACTTC.

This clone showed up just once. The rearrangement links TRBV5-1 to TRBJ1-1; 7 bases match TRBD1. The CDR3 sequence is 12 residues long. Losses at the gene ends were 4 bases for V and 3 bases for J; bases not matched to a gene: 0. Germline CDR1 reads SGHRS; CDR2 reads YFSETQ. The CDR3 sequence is CASSDRDTEAFF. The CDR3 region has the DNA TGCGCCAGCAGCGACAGGGACACTGAAGCTTTCTTT.

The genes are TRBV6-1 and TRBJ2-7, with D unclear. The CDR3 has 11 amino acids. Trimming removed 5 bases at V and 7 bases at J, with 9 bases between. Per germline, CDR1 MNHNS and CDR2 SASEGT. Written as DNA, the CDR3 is TGTGCCAGCAGTCCCGGACGGGAGCAGTACTTC. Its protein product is CASSPGREQYF.

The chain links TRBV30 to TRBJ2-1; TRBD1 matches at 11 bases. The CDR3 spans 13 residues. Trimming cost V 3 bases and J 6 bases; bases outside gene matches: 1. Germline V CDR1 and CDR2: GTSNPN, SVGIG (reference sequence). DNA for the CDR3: TGTGCCTGGAGGGACAGGGGGCTCAATGAGCAGTTCTTC. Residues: CAWRDRGLNEQFF.

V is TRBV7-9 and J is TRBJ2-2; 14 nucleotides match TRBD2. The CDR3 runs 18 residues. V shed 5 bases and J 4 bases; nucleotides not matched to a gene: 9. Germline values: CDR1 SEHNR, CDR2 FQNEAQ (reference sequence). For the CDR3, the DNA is TGTGCCAGCAGCCCAAACCCGGGACTAGCGGGAGTCACCGGGGAGCTGTTTTTT. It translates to CASSPNPGLAGVTGELFF.

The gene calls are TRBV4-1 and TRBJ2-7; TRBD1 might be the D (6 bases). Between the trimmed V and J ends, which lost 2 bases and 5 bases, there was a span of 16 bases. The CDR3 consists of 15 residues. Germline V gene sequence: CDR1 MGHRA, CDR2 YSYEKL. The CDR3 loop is CASSQNTGRINEQYF. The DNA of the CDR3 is TGCGCCAGCAGCCAAAATACAGGGAGAATAAACGAGCAGTACTTC.

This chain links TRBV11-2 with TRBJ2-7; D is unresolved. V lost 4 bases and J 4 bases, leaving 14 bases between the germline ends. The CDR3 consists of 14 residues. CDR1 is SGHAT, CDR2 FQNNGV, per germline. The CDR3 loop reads CASSSLDRLYEQYF. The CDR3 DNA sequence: TGTGCCAGCAGCTCTTTGGACCGATTATACGAGCAGTACTTC.

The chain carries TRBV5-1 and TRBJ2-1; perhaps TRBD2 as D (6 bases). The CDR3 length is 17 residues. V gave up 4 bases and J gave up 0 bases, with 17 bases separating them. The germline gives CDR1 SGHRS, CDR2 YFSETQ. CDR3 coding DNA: TGCGCCAGCAGCCCGGAACCTAGCGCCTTCTCCTACAATGAGCAGTTCTTC. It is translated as CASSPEPSAFSYNEQFF.

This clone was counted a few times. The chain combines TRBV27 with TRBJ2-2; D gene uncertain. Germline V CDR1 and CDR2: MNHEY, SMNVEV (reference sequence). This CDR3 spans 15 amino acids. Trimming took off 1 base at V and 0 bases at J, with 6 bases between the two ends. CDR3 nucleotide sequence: TGTGCCAGCAGTTTATTCGTCACGAACACCGGGGAGCTGTTTTTT. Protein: CASSLFVTNTGELFF.

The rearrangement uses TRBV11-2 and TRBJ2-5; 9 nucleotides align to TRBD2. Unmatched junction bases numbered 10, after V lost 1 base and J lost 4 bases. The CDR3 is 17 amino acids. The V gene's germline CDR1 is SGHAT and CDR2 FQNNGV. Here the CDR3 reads CASSLGSAGGPSETQYF. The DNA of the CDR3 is TGTGCCAGCAGCTTAGGATCGGCGGGAGGGCCCTCAGAGACCCAGTACTTC.

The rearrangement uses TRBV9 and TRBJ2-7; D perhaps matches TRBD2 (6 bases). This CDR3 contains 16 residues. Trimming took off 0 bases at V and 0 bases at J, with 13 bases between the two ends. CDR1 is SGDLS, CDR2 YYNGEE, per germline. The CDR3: CASSVATGENSYEQYF. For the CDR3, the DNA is TGTGCCAGCAGCGTAGCTACGGGGGAAAACTCCTACGAGCAGTACTTC.